These 7 T cell receptor beta chains were sequenced from one sample in a study of blood T cell repertoires in COVID-19 (TCRdb year 2020). Receptor libraries were prepared by the immunoSEQ multiplex PCR assay. TCRdb retrieved this table from immuneACCESS and kept in-frame rearrangements only. Not all clones are present; in checked studies, unresolved V genes account for under half, and no reason is known for the remainder. The sample table shows approximately 50,000 clones, and around 85% are seen once. The top ten hold 6.5% of the sample. Sample: peripheral blood. Receptors were obtained from a man in his fifties or sixties with acute or convalescent COVID-19.

The gene calls are TRBV11-2 and TRBJ2-7; 8 positions agree with TRBD2. From germline, CDR1 is SGHAT and CDR2 FQNNGV. The CDR3 is 15 amino acids. J lost 4 bases, V lost 4 bases, and 9 bases had no gene match. The CDR3 region is CASSSGDGGVYEQYF. The CDR3 DNA reads TGTGCCAGCAGCTCAGGGGACGGGGGGGTATACGAGCAGTACTTC.

The rearrangement links TRBV7-3 to TRBJ2-1; 7 bases are shared with TRBD2. CDR1 and CDR2 from the germline V gene are SGHTA and FQGTGA. CDR3 length equals 14 residues. J lost 7 bases, V lost 6 bases, and 9 bases had no gene match. DNA of the CDR3: TGTGCCAGCAGGCCTAGCGGAGAAAAAAATGAGCAGTTCTTC. Protein: CASRPSGEKNEQFF.

This clone has only a few counts. The V gene is TRBV28, the J gene TRBJ1-6; the D is unclear. The CDR3 has 13 amino acids. CDR1 MDHEN and CDR2 SYDVKM come from the germline V gene. V lost 9 bases and J lost 3, with 9 bases in between. CDR3 in amino acids: CASRGSYNSPLHF. DNA for the CDR3: TGTGCCAGTCGAGGCAGCTATAATTCACCCCTCCACTTT.

The chain carries TRBV5-8 and TRBJ2-1; D not certain. The CDR3 extends over 16 amino acids. Germline V gene lookup returns CDR1 SGHTS and CDR2 YDEGEE. Trimming removed 4 bases from V and 1 base from J, with 15 bases in between. CDR3 DNA: TGTGCCAGCAGCGACTCGGTCAGCCGATCCTACAATGAGCAGTTCTTC. Residues: CASSDSVSRSYNEQFF.

This clone was picked up one time. In DNA, the CDR3 is TGTGCCAGCACCCTCATAGGGGGATATCAGCCCCAGCATTTT. Its translation: CASTLIGGYQPQHF. This rearrangement joins TRBV28 to TRBJ1-5; D possibly corresponds to TRBD1 (6 bases). Germline values: CDR1 MDHEN, CDR2 SYDVKM. The CDR3 loop spans 14 amino acids. The V end lost 7 bases, the J end lost 5 bases, and 15 bases lay between the germline ends.

The rearrangement links TRBV28 to TRBJ2-7; 10 bases fit TRBD1. V was clipped by 7 bases and J by 3 bases; unmatched bases: 3. The CDR3 extends over 13 amino acids. The germline gives CDR1 MDHEN, CDR2 SYDVKM. CDR3 coding DNA: TGTGCCAGCACCAGGACAGGGGGCTACGAGCAGTACTTC. Translation gives CASTRTGGYEQYF.

The chain is built from TRBV30 and TRBJ1-5; the D gene is possibly TRBD1 (5 bases). The CDR3 is made up of 15 amino acids. Trimming pared 2 bases from V and 4 bases from J, leaving 15 bases between. Germline values: CDR1 GTSNPN, CDR2 SVGIG (reference sequence). Here the CDR3 DNA reads TGTGCCTGGAGTCCACATCGGGGGGGGAATCAGCCCCAGCATTTT. Its protein product is CAWSPHRGGNQPQHF. The full variable domain, completed using reference TRBV30 and TRBJ1-5, is SQTIHQWPATLVQPVGSPLSLECTVEGTSNPNLYWYRQAAGRGLQLLFYSVGIGQISSEVPQNLSASRPQDRQFILSSKKLLLSDSGFYLCAWSPHRGGNQPQHFGDGTRLSIL.